This TCR beta chain emerged from a study of blood T cells in healthy people across ages. Each donor supplied approximately 10 milliliters of peripheral blood. Study-level findings and limits: Unsorted PBMCs prevented conclusive naive versus antigen-experienced comparison. Whereas aged donors had fewer naive CD4+ cells, long-lived donors had more of them and higher diversity.

CDR3 size: 15 residues. Trimming removed 0 bases at V and 1 base at J, with 9 bases between. Germline lookup yields CDR1 LGHDT and CDR2 YNNKEL (reference sequence). With a J-beta primer mix and a sample-barcoded 5' primer, a second PCR ran roughly 6 to 11 cycles. MiXCR was run by TCRdb on the 5' RACE reads, yielding one entry per CDR3 protein. The table lists more than 1,400,000 distinct CDR3 sequences, around two fifths of them singletons. The table lists this clonotype with a few counts. The antigen is undetermined. Sequenced sample: blood. The sequence was collected from a woman between 18 and 29 years old in good health. The chain couples TRBV3-1 to TRBJ2-5, with D possibly TRBD1 on 6 matching bases. CDR3 protein: CASSQDQGFQETQYF. The DNA for the CDR3 is TGTGCCAGCAGCCAAGACCAGGGGTTCCAAGAGACCCAGTACTTC.